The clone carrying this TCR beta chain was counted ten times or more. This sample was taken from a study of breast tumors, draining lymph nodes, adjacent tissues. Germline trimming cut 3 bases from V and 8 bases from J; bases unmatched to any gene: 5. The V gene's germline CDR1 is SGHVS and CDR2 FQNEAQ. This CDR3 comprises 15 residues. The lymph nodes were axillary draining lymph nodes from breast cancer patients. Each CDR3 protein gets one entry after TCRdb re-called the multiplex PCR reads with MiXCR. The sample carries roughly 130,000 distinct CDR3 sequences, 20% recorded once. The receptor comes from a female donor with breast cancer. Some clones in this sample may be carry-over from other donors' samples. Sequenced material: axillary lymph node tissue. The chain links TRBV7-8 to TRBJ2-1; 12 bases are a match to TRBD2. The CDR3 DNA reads TGTGCCAGCAGCTTCTCTAGCGGGGGGGCCTATGAGCAGTTCTTC. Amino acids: CASSFSSGGAYEQFF.